The sequence of this TCR beta chain was determined in a study of cytomegalovirus exposure and HLA in healthy donors. Comments on this clone: Its target is not known.

This CDR3 is built from 16 residues. CDR1 and CDR2 (germline): SGHAT, FQNNGV. V dropped 6 bases and J dropped 5; count of bases not matched to a gene: 15. Researchers ran the PCR with 60 Vbeta and 13 Jbeta primers. Repertoires were generated with immunoSEQ multiplex PCR, while TCRdb's copy carries only in-frame clones and drops some. The sample has 160,000 or so clones, roughly 83% seen once; the top ten hold 0.8% to 1.3%. Likely unrecorded immune exposures existed in these nominally healthy donors. Study outcomes and limitations: Per published reports, the classifier diagnosed cytomegalovirus status with high specificity and sensitivity. Cytomegalovirus-associated TCR beta chains were listed, numbering 164.

The sequencing input was PBMCs. The chain carries TRBV11-2 and TRBJ2-7, with 8 bases lining up with TRBD1. The sequence derives from a man between 25 and 39 years old in good health and CMV-seronegative. Written as DNA, the CDR3 is TGTGCCAGCAGTCCAAGCAGGGGGCTACTCAGGGACGAGCAGTACTTC. Translating gives CASSPSRGLLRDEQYF.